The clone carrying this TCR beta chain was seen only a few times. The antigen is unknown. Tagging with unique molecular identifiers was applied to individual cDNA molecules. TCRdb recomputed calls from the 5' RACE reads with MiXCR, one row per CDR3 protein. There are tens of thousands of distinct CDR3 sequences in the sample; about a tenth occur only once, and under 25% lies in the top ten. The sample comes from a study of early T cells in non-severe SARS-CoV-2 infection. Study-wide background: The chains were unpaired, and the sequenced material was bulk RNA from unsorted whole blood.

Overall study findings and caveats: The study's VDJdb matching favored anti-spike CD8 responses and missed private and CD4 specificities.

The V gene lost 6 bases and the J gene lost 7 bases, with 15 bases spanning the gap. Germline assignment: CDR1 DFQATT and CDR2 SNEGSKA (reference sequence). This CDR3 comprises 12 residues. The V gene is TRBV20-1, the J gene TRBJ1-2; possible D gene TRBD1, 5 bases. The receptor's source is an adult who was a healthcare worker with PCR-confirmed SARS-CoV-2 infection or an uninfected control (not recorded which). The sample was whole blood. The CDR3 DNA sequence: TGCAGTGCCGTAGAGCAGGGAAGTGGCTACACCTTC. Protein: CSAVEQGSGYTF.